This entry features one TCR beta chain sequence. The antigen is not known. The source of the sample is a study of cytomegalovirus exposure and HLA in healthy donors. Study observations and caveats: TCR beta V- and J-gene trimming, according to a later analysis, was linked to a missense DCLRE1C variant. Altogether, 150 to 200 TCR beta chains were recorded as cytomegalovirus-associated.

The PCR contained 60 Vbeta and 13 Jbeta primers. Original processing notes: About 10 million shared chains were among the roughly 80 million unique TCR beta chains that a later analysis counted. Produced via immunoSEQ multiplex PCR; TCRdb's table is partial and in-frame only. V and J calls and clone size are those listed in that table; D and trimming were worked out from the DNA. Of 150,000 to 200,000 clones in the sample, around 80% were seen once. J gave up 2 bases and V 5 bases, and 6 bases lay outside the gene matches. The CDR3 contains 15 residues. In germline, CDR1 is SGHNT, CDR2 YENEEA. This receptor was obtained from a woman aged 40 to 50 in good health and CMV-seronegative. The J gene is TRBJ2-1, the V gene TRBV11-3; TRBD1 matches 7 bases. The sample comprised PBMCs. CDR3 in amino acids: CASSARQGPYNEQFF. The CDR3 region has the DNA TGTGCCAGCAGCGCTCGACAGGGCCCCTACAATGAGCAGTTCTTC.